Below, 2 T cell receptor beta chains from the same sample are listed, as sequenced in a study of T cells in Graves' hyperthyroidism and ophthalmopathy. Amplification yielded TCR beta CDR3 regions, with RNA transcripts as the source. The HTBI primer set was used in a first-round RT-PCR of the TCR CDR3. TCRdb re-analysed the multiplex PCR reads in MiXCR, keeping a single row per CDR3 protein. The table has under 400,000 distinct CDR3 sequences, approximately 22% seen once. The material sequenced was blood. The receptor source for this set is a woman between 45 and 65 years old with Graves' hyperthyroidism.

The chain uses TRBV6-1 and TRBJ1-1; 7 positions match TRBD1. This CDR3 spans 15 amino acids. Unmatched junction bases numbered 10, after V lost 6 bases and J lost 3 bases. CDR1 MNHNS and CDR2 SASEGT come from the germline V gene. The CDR3, as DNA: TGTGCCAGCAGCAATGCCGGGACAGCTTACACTGAAGCTTTCTTT. Its translation: CASSNAGTAYTEAFF.

The chain employs TRBV3-1 and TRBJ2-1; D unclear. Germline loops: CDR1 LGHDT, CDR2 YNNKEL (reference sequence). V was trimmed by 3 bases and J by 4 bases, leaving 4 bases between them. CDR3 length: 12 residues. CDR3: CASSQLYNEQFF. CDR3 coding DNA: TGTGCCAGCAGCCAGCTTTACAATGAGCAGTTCTTC.